The 6 T cell receptor beta chains in this list originate from one sample, sequenced in a study of blood T cells in healthy people across ages. Combining a sample-barcoded 5' primer with a J-beta primer mix, a second PCR ran for roughly 6 to 12 cycles. One entry per CDR3 protein results from TCRdb running MiXCR on the 5' RACE reads. The data contain about 1.4 million distinct CDR3 sequences, around 55% of them singletons. Sequenced: blood. The receptor set was obtained from a man younger than 30 in good health.

This chain joins TRBV6-6 and TRBJ1-6, with a possible D match to TRBD1 (6 bases). The CDR3 extends over 15 amino acids. The germline CDR1 and CDR2 sequences are MNHNY and SVGAGI (reference sequence). The ends were cut back, 2 bases at V and 6 bases at J, with 11 bases in the middle. CDR3 in amino acids: CASSYREQGNSPLHF. CDR3 DNA: TGTGCCAGCAGTTACCGCGAACAGGGTAATTCACCCCTCCACTTT.

The rearrangement links TRBV4-1 to TRBJ2-1; D remains ambiguous. The CDR3 spans 13 residues. CDR1 is MGHRA, CDR2 YSYEKL, per germline. Trimming cost V 1 base and J 8 bases, with 9 bases left between them. In nucleotides, the CDR3 is TGCGCCAGCAGCCAAGTGACTGGAGATGAGCAGTTCTTC. Its translation: CASSQVTGDEQFF.

J is TRBJ2-7 and V is TRBV3-1; TRBD2 agrees at 7 bases. V lost 6 bases, J lost 5 bases, and 13 bases stayed unmatched. The CDR3 is 15 residues long. Germline CDR1 reads LGHDT; CDR2 reads YNNKEL (reference sequence). In nucleotides, the CDR3 is TGTGCCAGCAGTAAGGGAGGGGCAGTTAATGACGAGCAGTACTTC. Encoded protein: CASSKGGAVNDEQYF.

This clonotype was recorded once. The chain carries TRBV20-1 and TRBJ2-2; D is possibly TRBD2 (6 bases). Germline loops: CDR1 DFQATT, CDR2 SNEGSKA (reference sequence). V was clipped by 4 bases and J by 1 base, with 10 bases between them. This CDR3 is 14 amino acids long. CDR3 protein: CSANPGRNTGELFF. The CDR3 DNA is TGCAGTGCTAATCCCGGGAGGAACACCGGGGAGCTGTTTTTT.

CDR3 amino acids: CASSLDSAYDLSYEQYF. The CDR3 DNA reads as TGTGCCAGCAGCTTAGACAGTGCCTACGACCTCTCCTACGAGCAGTACTTC. The genes are TRBV7-9 and TRBJ2-7; D remains ambiguous. Looked up from germline, CDR1 is SEHNR and CDR2 is FQNEAQ (reference sequence). This CDR3 comprises 17 residues. Trimming took 1 base from V and 0 from J, leaving 16 bases between them.

The chain uses TRBV10-2 and TRBJ1-4; D is unclear. Trimming took off 2 bases at V and 8 bases at J, with 3 bases between the two ends. Germline lookup yields CDR1 WSHSY and CDR2 SAAADI. This CDR3 has 11 amino acids. The CDR3 DNA is TGCGCCAGCAGTGAGAAGGAAAAACTGTTTTTT. Translating gives CASSEKEKLFF.